The next 16 T cell receptor beta chains were all read from a single sample in a study of T cells in Graves' hyperthyroidism and ophthalmopathy (dated by TCRdb to between 2018 and 2020). The protocol used for the library was multiplex PCR. Data came from an Illumina HiSeq 2000. Amplification of TCR beta CDR3 regions was carried out from RNA transcripts. A first-round RT-PCR of the TCR CDR3 used the HTBI primer set with the Qiagen OneStep RT-PCR kit. TCRdb handled the public reads itself, with Q25 trimming in fastp and clone calling in MiXCR, and kept productive beta chains. Every entry covers one CDR3 protein and lists the most common genes and DNA from its rows. For this sample the table gives 700,000 to 950,000 distinct CDR3 sequences, of which approximately 40% were detected only once. The top ten hold 30% to 40% of the sample. What was sequenced was blood. These receptors all stem from a woman in her 40s with Graves' hyperthyroidism.

The CDR3 DNA follows: TGCGCCAGCAGCGGCCCGGGCAAGCTTCTGGGGTATGGCTACACCTTC. Encoded protein: CASSGPGKLLGYGYTF. The chain couples TRBV5-1 to TRBJ1-2; no firm D call. Germline V CDR1 and CDR2: SGHRS, YFSETQ. V dropped 4 bases and J dropped 5 bases, with 21 bases sitting between them. This CDR3 contains 16 residues.

This clonotype was recorded once. V is TRBV5-4 and J is TRBJ2-6, with TRBD1 as a possible D gene (5 bases). The CDR3 consists of 14 residues. Deletions cut 4 bases from V and 11 bases from J, with 16 bases between. Germline loops: CDR1 SGHNT, CDR2 YYREEE (reference sequence). The CDR3 coding sequence is TGTGCCAGCAGCCATGACACAGGAGCCTACGTCCTGACTTTC. This sequence encodes CASSHDTGAYVLTF.

The chain uses TRBV29-1 and TRBJ1-2; 8 positions match TRBD1. The CDR3 covers 13 residues. V lost 8 bases to trimming and J lost 8 bases; unmatched junction nucleotides: 13. The germline V gene encodes CDR1 SQVTM and CDR2 ANQGSEA. Written as DNA, the CDR3 is TGCAGCTTACCCAGGACAGGGCGAGAGGGCTACACCTTC. Amino acid sequence: CSLPRTGREGYTF.

The rearrangement links TRBV25-1 to TRBJ2-5, with D possibly matching TRBD1 (6 bases). The germline V and J ends were trimmed by 5 bases and 3 bases, with 13 bases remaining between them. The CDR3 length is 14 residues. Germline CDR1 MGHDK, CDR2 SYGVNS. In DNA form, the CDR3 reads TGTGCCAGCAGTTTCACGGACAGAAAAGAGACCCAGTACTTC. Translation gives CASSFTDRKETQYF.

V and J are TRBV4-2 and TRBJ2-7; unclear D gene. Looked up from germline, CDR1 is LGHNA and CDR2 is YNFKEQ. This CDR3 contains 14 residues. V shed 0 bases and J shed 3 bases, with 9 bases lying between them. The CDR3 spells CASSQDRLVYEQYF. CDR3 nucleotides: TGTGCCAGCAGCCAAGATCGACTGGTCTACGAGCAGTACTTC.

In the case of this clonotype: At one boundary the junction diverges from the germline segment, which might be a read error. The chain has TRBV29-1 and TRBJ2-5; possibly TRBD2 for D (6 bases). Germline loops: CDR1 SQVTM, CDR2 ANQGSEA. CDR3 size: 12 residues. This CDR3 reads CSGKGGWETQYF. CDR3 coding DNA: TGTAGCGGCAAAGGAGGGTGGGAGACCCAGTACTTC.

This clonotype was counted at least ten times. The rearrangement uses TRBV7-2 and TRBJ1-5; possible D gene TRBD1, 6 bases. Germline V lookup: CDR1 SGHTA, CDR2 FQGNSA. Trimming took off 2 bases at V and 9 bases at J, with 20 bases between the two ends. The CDR3 loop spans 16 amino acids. The CDR3 DNA reads as TGTGCCAGCAGCTTATTTGCCGGGGGCGTTAGGCTGCCCCAGCATTTT. It is translated as CASSLFAGGVRLPQHF.

This clonotype appeared a single time. V and J are TRBV20-1 and TRBJ1-2; 9 nucleotides align to TRBD1. This CDR3 has 13 residues. V gave up 6 bases and J gave up 4 bases; unmatched junction bases: 6. CDR1 is DFQATT, CDR2 SNEGSKA, per germline (reference sequence). This CDR3 reads CSAVTGGSYGYTF. The CDR3 DNA follows: TGCAGTGCCGTAACAGGGGGCAGCTATGGCTACACCTTC.

In its sample, this clonotype was seen many times. The chain has TRBV19 and TRBJ2-5; the D is unclear. This CDR3 has 14 amino acids. V lost 3 bases and J lost 4, with 12 bases in between. Germline V gene lookup returns CDR1 LNHDA and CDR2 SQIVND (reference sequence). The CDR3 protein is CASSIGTVGETQYF. In DNA, the CDR3 is TGTGCCAGTAGTATCGGTACAGTGGGAGAGACCCAGTACTTC.

There are many counts of this clonotype. This chain links TRBV15 with TRBJ1-2, with D tentatively TRBD1 (6 bases). V was shortened by 4 bases and J by 5 bases, with 23 bases between the two germline ends. CDR1 is LNHNV, CDR2 YYDKDF, per germline (reference sequence). The CDR3 is 17 residues long. CDR3 in amino acids: CATSKNLQGNLGYGYTF. CDR3 DNA: TGTGCCACCAGCAAAAACCTACAGGGAAACCTTGGGTATGGCTACACCTTC. Filled out from reference TRBV15 and TRBJ1-2, the complete variable domain reads DAMVIQNPRYQVTQFGKPVTLSCSQTLNHNVMYWYQQKSSQAPKLLFHYYDKDFNNEADTPDNFQSRRPNTSFCFLDIRSPGLGDTAMYLCATSKNLQGNLGYGYTFGSGTRLTVV.

This clonotype was seen a few times. J is TRBJ2-3 and V is TRBV15; D remains unclear. V was trimmed by 5 bases and J by 6 bases, leaving 18 bases between them. The CDR3 consists of 15 residues. Germline loops: CDR1 LNHNV, CDR2 YYDKDF (reference sequence). CDR3 in DNA: TGTGCCACCAGCCGTACTGAAGGCGGCGTGGATACGCAGTATTTT. This encodes CATSRTEGGVDTQYF.

This clonotype was observed at least ten times. The chain couples TRBV7-8 to TRBJ1-4; D is unresolved. V was cut by 5 bases and J by 2 bases, with 9 bases left in between. CDR1 and CDR2 (germline): SGHVS, FQNEAQ. CDR3 length: 14 residues. This CDR3 reads CASSAVRTNEKLFF. For the CDR3, the DNA is TGTGCCAGCAGCGCAGTTAGGACTAATGAAAAACTGTTTTTT. Drawing the rest from reference TRBV7-8 and TRBJ1-4, the complete variable domain is GAGVSQSPRYKVAKRGQDVALRCDPISGHVSLFWYQQALGQGPEFLTYFQNEAQLDKSGLPSDRFFAERPEGSVSTLKIQRTQQEDSAVYLCASSAVRTNEKLFFGSGTQLSVL.

This chain uses TRBV7-3 with TRBJ2-7; the D gene is possibly TRBD2 (6 bases). The J call is uncertain, as TRBJ2-1 better fits the DNA end. CDR3 length: 14 residues. The germline CDR1 and CDR2 sequences are SGHTA and FQGTGA. The CDR3 sequence is CASSPARGKDEQFF. CDR3 sequence (DNA): TGTGCCAGCAGCCCCGCCCGGGGGAAGGATGAGCAGTTCTTC.

This clonotype has ten or more counts. The chain joins TRBV7-3 to TRBJ2-5, with D unresolved. Germline values: CDR1 SGHTA, CDR2 FQGTGA. The CDR3 totals 13 residues. V lost 3 bases and J lost 5, with 10 bases in between. CDR3 DNA sequence: TGTGCCAGCAGCTTTCTCCCTCTTGAGACCCAGTACTTC. This gives the protein CASSFLPLETQYF.

There are a few counts of this clonotype. The chain joins TRBV6-5 to TRBJ1-1; 8 bases map to TRBD1. The V segment lost 5 bases and the J segment 8 bases; nucleotides outside the gene matches: 7. The germline V gene has CDR1 MNHEY and CDR2 SVGAGI. CDR3 length: 13 residues. In nucleotides, the CDR3 is TGTGCCAGCAGTGAAAACAGGGGGTTCGAAGCTTTCTTT. Amino acid sequence: CASSENRGFEAFF.

This clonotype was counted a few times. The chain has TRBV29-1 and TRBJ2-5; tentatively, D is TRBD1 (5 bases). Germline CDR1 reads SQVTM; CDR2 reads ANQGSEA. Trimming stripped 5 bases from V and 2 bases from J, with 9 bases between. This CDR3 is 12 amino acids long. The CDR3 region is CSVCRAQETQYF. The DNA for the CDR3 is TGCAGCGTTTGCAGGGCACAAGAGACCCAGTACTTC.